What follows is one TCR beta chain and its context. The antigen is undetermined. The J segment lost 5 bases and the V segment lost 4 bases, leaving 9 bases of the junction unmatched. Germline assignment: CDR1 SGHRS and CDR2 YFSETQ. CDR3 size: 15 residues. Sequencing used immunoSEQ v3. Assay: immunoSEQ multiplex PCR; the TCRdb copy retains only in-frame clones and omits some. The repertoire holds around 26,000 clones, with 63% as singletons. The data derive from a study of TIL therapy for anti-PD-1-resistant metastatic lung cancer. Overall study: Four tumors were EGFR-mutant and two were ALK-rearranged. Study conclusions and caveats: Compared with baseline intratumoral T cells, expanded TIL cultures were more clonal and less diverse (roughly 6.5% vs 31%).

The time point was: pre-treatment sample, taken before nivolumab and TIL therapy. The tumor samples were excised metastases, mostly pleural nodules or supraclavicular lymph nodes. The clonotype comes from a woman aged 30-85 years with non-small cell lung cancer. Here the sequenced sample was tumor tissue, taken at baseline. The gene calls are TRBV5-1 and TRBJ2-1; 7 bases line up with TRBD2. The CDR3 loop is CASSLSGGGHNEQFF. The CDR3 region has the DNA TGCGCCAGCAGCCTGTCGGGAGGCGGTCACAATGAGCAGTTCTTC.